These T cell receptor beta chains were read from a single sample in a study of T cell changes during pregnancy in multiple sclerosis. The method was immunoSEQ multiplex PCR; TCRdb's version includes in-frame clones alone and lacks a portion of them. In the table there are over 85,000 clones, approximately 90% of which are singletons. Here the sequenced sample was peripheral blood, taken in the second trimester of pregnancy. Every receptor here comes from a female donor in good health, enrolled as a control in a pregnancy study. CDR3s include the opening cysteine and the closing phenylalanine or tryptophan. The order of the fields is V gene, J gene, clone size, CDR3 protein. Clone size is stated in some rows and not others, as once, few, many or a class when expanded.

>TRBV6-5|TRBJ2-7|.
CASSPDRGRREQYF
>TRBV30|TRBJ2-5|.
CAWTGGAGGPFQETQYF
>TRBV6-1|TRBJ1-2|.
CASSVDRGNYGYTF
>TRBV15|TRBJ2-2|.
CATSRPRGRLAGELFF
>TRBV5-1|TRBJ2-7|.
CASSLGGLAPYEQYF
>TRBV28|TRBJ1-2|.
CASTLDRDYGYTF
>TRBV18|TRBJ2-7|.
CASSPPGQGFYEQYF
>TRBV6-5|TRBJ1-4|.
CASSYKGPNEKLFF
>TRBV5-4|TRBJ1-2|.
CASSLRQGIDYGYTF
>TRBV25-1|TRBJ1-2|few
CASSAQGVYGYTF
>TRBV7-2|TRBJ1-5|.
CASSYDTGGGQPQHF
>TRBV7-8|TRBJ1-1|once
CASSYTGPGVTEAFF
>TRBV7-2|TRBJ2-2|.
CASTRTSGLAGGGGELFF
>TRBV19|TRBJ2-7|.
CASSIRRGPYEQYF
>TRBV18|TRBJ1-1|.
CASSPPRGRRTEAFF
>TRBV15|TRBJ2-3|.
CATSRDLSGGAGTDTQYF
>TRBV4-3|TRBJ2-5|.
CASSQEESGRAGETQYF
>TRBV7-9|TRBJ1-4|.
CASTSGTREKLFF
>TRBV16|TRBJ1-2|once
CASSQSQGFEGYTF
>TRBV11-2|TRBJ2-1|.
CASSHAGTEYNEQFF
>TRBV5-1|TRBJ2-5|.
CASSLGASRETQYF
>TRBV5-4|TRBJ2-2|.
CASSLRGGRNTGELFF
>TRBV18|TRBJ1-6|.
CASSPDSYSPLHF
>TRBV4-3|TRBJ2-2|.
CASSPNGGRAGELFF
>TRBV7-2|TRBJ2-5|.
CASSVQGSRQETQYF
>TRBV9|TRBJ1-1|few
CASSVHSLNTEAFF
>TRBV7-2|TRBJ2-7|.
CASSPYYSYEQYF
>TRBV5-6|TRBJ1-6|.
CASSPAPTGMNSPLHF
>TRBV5-6|TRBJ1-1|.
CASSLGPPSNTEAFF
>TRBV30|TRBJ1-1|.
CAWSLRGQTEAFF
>TRBV18|TRBJ2-3|.
CASSPLLSTDTQYF
>TRBV19|TRBJ1-1|.
CASSLTGEYTEAFF
>TRBV25-1|TRBJ2-1|.
CASSAQTSGRYNEQFF
>TRBV13|TRBJ2-3|.
CASSLVEGAGTDTQYF
>TRBV7-6|TRBJ1-1|.
CASSLEYGNTEAFF
>TRBV18|TRBJ1-1|once
CASSPLGQGDTEAFF
>TRBV28|TRBJ2-1|.
CASSLPGLNYNEQFF
>TRBV18|TRBJ2-6|.
CASSRTHRSGANVLTF
>TRBV6-5|TRBJ1-1|.
CASSPLTEINTEAFF
>TRBV5-4|TRBJ2-6|.
CASSLAAGWANVLTF
>TRBV2|TRBJ1-6|.
CASSNREYNSPLHF
>TRBV15|TRBJ1-2|.
CATSRGRGLGYTF
>TRBV30|TRBJ2-1|.
CAWMPYTSDNEQFF